The 30 T cell receptor beta chains listed next were all sequenced from one sample in a study of siplizumab effects on memory and regulatory T cells. TCRdb keeps only in-frame clones here, not all; method: immunoSEQ multiplex PCR. This sample yields 90,000 to 95,000 clones, of which over 85% are seen a single time; around 6.5% belongs to the top ten. Sequencing was carried out using CD8+ T cells sorted from blood. The receptor source for this set is a human donor in good health.

This clone was seen just once. The chain couples TRBV27 to TRBJ2-7; D is unresolved. This CDR3 comprises 14 residues. Between the trimmed V and J ends, which lost 5 bases and 3 bases, there was a span of 14 bases. Germline values: CDR1 MNHEY, CDR2 SMNVEV (reference sequence). The CDR3 nucleotides read TGTGCCAGCAGTCCTCTAAAGTCAGGCTACGAGCAGTACTTC. It encodes CASSPLKSGYEQYF.

This sequence joins TRBV18 and TRBJ2-7; no firm D call. Germline CDR1 KGHSH, CDR2 LQKENI. This CDR3 spans 14 amino acids. V lost 1 base and J 0 bases, leaving 7 bases between the germline ends. This CDR3 reads CASSPRPTSYEQYF. Here the CDR3 DNA reads TGTGCCAGCTCACCACGGCCGACCTCCTACGAGCAGTACTTC.

The CDR3 DNA follows: TGTGCCAGCAGCCCCGGACGACCGGGACTAGCGGGAGTTGATCCCACAGATACGCAGTATTTT. It specifies CASSPGRPGLAGVDPTDTQYF. The chain combines TRBV7-3 with TRBJ2-3; 14 bases are a match to TRBD2. Germline V gene sequence: CDR1 SGHTA, CDR2 FQGTGA. The CDR3 is 21 amino acids. The V and J ends lost 5 bases and 2 bases, in that order; junction bases with no gene match: 18.

The V and J genes are TRBV7-3 and TRBJ2-3; D is unresolved. Per germline, CDR1 SGHTA and CDR2 FQGTGA. Trimming left V 1 base short and J 2 bases short, with 4 bases between. This CDR3 is 13 amino acids long. CDR3 sequence reads: CASSLMTTDTQYF. CDR3 coding DNA: TGTGCCAGCAGCTTAATGACCACAGATACGCAGTATTTT.

The chain is built from TRBV7-9 and TRBJ2-1, with D possibly called TRBD1 or TRBD2 (5 bases each). Germline V gene data show CDR1 as SEHNR and CDR2 as FQNEAQ (reference sequence). The ends were cut back, 4 bases at V and 0 bases at J, with 13 bases in the middle. The length of the CDR3 is 16 residues. CDR3 loop: CASSWTGTPSYNEQFF. The CDR3 DNA sequence: TGTGCCAGCAGCTGGACCGGGACCCCCTCCTACAATGAGCAGTTCTTC.

J is TRBJ1-1 and V is TRBV30, with TRBD1 identical over 10 bases. Germline CDR1 and CDR2: GTSNPN and SVGIG (reference sequence). With 1 base clipped from V and 4 bases from J, the junction kept 6 bases outside the gene matches. CDR3 length equals 15 residues. The CDR3 sequence: CAWSAKDRGVTEAFF. The CDR3 nucleotides read TGTGCCTGGAGTGCAAAGGACAGGGGGGTCACTGAAGCTTTCTTT. The entire variable domain, with the rest obtained from reference TRBV30 and TRBJ1-1, is as follows: SQTIHQWPATLVQPVGSPLSLECTVEGTSNPNLYWYRQAAGRGLQLLFYSVGIGQISSEVPQNLSASRPQDRQFILSSKKLLLSDSGFYLCAWSAKDRGVTEAFFGQGTRLTVV.

This rearrangement joins TRBV6-6 to TRBJ2-1; TRBD2 might be the D (7 bases). V shed 5 bases and J shed 12 bases, with 20 bases lying between them. This CDR3 has 14 amino acids. The germline V gene encodes CDR1 MNHNY and CDR2 SVGAGI (reference sequence). The chain's CDR3 is CASSNPGGPWGQFF. The CDR3 DNA sequence: TGTGCCAGCAGTAACCCCGGGGGGCCCTGGGGGCAGTTCTTC.

This chain uses TRBV5-4 with TRBJ1-1; 7 nucleotides align to TRBD1. The CDR3 is made up of 14 amino acids. J was trimmed by 5 bases and V by 1 base; bases with no gene match: 5. The V gene's germline CDR1 is SGHNT and CDR2 YYREEE (reference sequence). CDR3 DNA sequence: TGTGCCAGCAGCTTGCGAGGGGGCTGGACTGAAGCTTTCTTT. This codes for CASSLRGGWTEAFF. Based on the CDR3 plus reference TRBV5-4 and TRBJ1-1, the full variable domain is ETGVTQSPTHLIKTRGQQVTLRCSSQSGHNTVSWYQQALGQGPQFIFQYYREEENGRGNFPPRFSGLQFPNYSSELNVNALELDDSALYLCASSLRGGWTEAFFGQGTRLTVV.

The chain couples TRBV9 to TRBJ1-1, with D unclear. CDR1 is SGDLS, CDR2 YYNGEE, per germline. With 0 bases removed from V and 1 base from J, the gap between germline ends came to 7 bases. The CDR3 runs 14 residues. CDR3 DNA: TGTGCCAGCAGCGTAGAAGCAGAGAACACTGAAGCTTTCTTT. Residues: CASSVEAENTEAFF.

The rearrangement uses TRBV2 and TRBJ1-4; D gene unclear. This CDR3 is 14 amino acids long. CDR1 and CDR2 from the germline V gene are SNHLY and FYNNEI. V lost 3 bases, J lost 8 bases, and 13 bases lay in between. As DNA, the CDR3 is TGTGCCAGCAGTGATCCGGGATCCGAGGAAAAACTGTTTTTT. It specifies CASSDPGSEEKLFF. Complete variable domain (other parts from reference TRBV2 and TRBJ1-4): EPEVTQTPSHQVTQMGQEVILRCVPISNHLYFYWYRQILGQKVEFLVSFYNNEISEKSEIFDDQFSVERPDGSNFTLKIRSTKLEDSAMYFCASSDPGSEEKLFFGSGTQLSVL.

The chain employs TRBV5-1 and TRBJ2-1, with no clear D. The CDR3 spans 11 residues. The V end lost 1 base, the J end lost 8 bases, and 4 bases lay between the germline ends. The germline gives CDR1 SGHRS, CDR2 YFSETQ. This CDR3 is CASSLNYEQFF. In DNA, the CDR3 is TGCGCCAGCAGCTTGAACTATGAGCAGTTCTTC.

To note about this clone: The junction departs from the called germline gene at one end, perhaps through a read error. V and J are TRBV13 and TRBJ2-3, with D hard to call. The CDR3 is 13 residues long. The germline gives CDR1 PRHDT, CDR2 FYEKMQ (reference sequence). CDR3 DNA sequence: TGTGCCAGCACCTTAGCCAGTCGAGATACGCAGTATTTT. As protein: CASTLASRDTQYF.

A word on this clone: Given a far larger clone just one base away, this is likely a sequencing read error. CDR3: CASSLTGTGAYEQYF. The CDR3 DNA follows: TGCGCCAGCAGCTTGACCGGGACAGGGGCCTACGAGCAGTACTTC. This sequence joins TRBV5-1 and TRBJ2-7; TRBD1 aligns across 10 bases. The germline V gene encodes CDR1 SGHRS and CDR2 YFSETQ. V trimming: 1 base; J trimming: 2 bases; junction bases outside the gene matches: 3. The CDR3 runs 15 residues.

The rearrangement links TRBV13 to TRBJ1-6; D may be TRBD1 (5 bases). Germline CDR1 reads PRHDT; CDR2 reads FYEKMQ (reference sequence). This CDR3 comprises 16 residues. V lost 4 bases, J lost 4 bases, and 14 bases lay in between. CDR3 DNA: TGTGCCAGCAGCTCCATGGGGACGGCTTATAATTCACCCCTCCACTTT. Translated: CASSSMGTAYNSPLHF.

The chain carries TRBV5-1 and TRBJ2-3; D might be TRBD1 (6 bases). This CDR3 contains 15 residues. The germline gives CDR1 SGHRS, CDR2 YFSETQ. The V and J ends lost 4 bases and 4 bases respectively, with 16 bases between them. The chain's CDR3 is CASSPDIGGPDTQYF. CDR3 DNA: TGCGCCAGCAGCCCGGATATAGGGGGACCAGATACGCAGTATTTT.

The rearrangement uses TRBV7-3 and TRBJ2-1; D is unclear. CDR1 SGHTA and CDR2 FQGTGA come from the germline V gene. This CDR3 is built from 11 residues. The V and J ends lost 7 bases and 12 bases respectively, with 13 bases between them. The CDR3 coding sequence is TGTGCCAGCAAGCACGACGTGGGGCAGTTCTTC. Translated: CASKHDVGQFF.

The genes are TRBV27 and TRBJ2-7; 8 bases fit TRBD2. V gave up 4 bases and J gave up 3 bases; unmatched junction bases: 11. The germline CDR1 and CDR2 sequences are MNHEY and SMNVEV (reference sequence). The CDR3 loop spans 16 amino acids. The CDR3 DNA reads as TGTGCCAGCAGTTGGTCCGGGGGGGGTTCGGGCTACGAGCAGTACTTC. Translation gives CASSWSGGGSGYEQYF.

The count of this clone is one. The V call is TRBV4-1, the J call TRBJ2-1; D is perhaps TRBD2 (6 bases). Germline CDR1 and CDR2: MGHRA and YSYEKL. V lost 0 bases and J 4 bases, leaving 13 bases between the germline ends. The CDR3 extends over 16 amino acids. CDR3 region: CASSQEPYAGYNEQFF. The CDR3 DNA is TGCGCCAGCAGCCAAGAACCCTACGCGGGATACAATGAGCAGTTCTTC.

The chain recombines TRBV27 with TRBJ1-5; D remains ambiguous. Trimming left V 4 bases short and J 6 bases short, with 10 bases between. The CDR3 has 13 amino acids. From germline, CDR1 is MNHEY and CDR2 SMNVEV (reference sequence). CDR3 sequence reads: CASSSEDGQPQHF. The DNA for the CDR3 is TGTGCCAGCAGTTCTGAAGATGGTCAGCCCCAGCATTTT.

V gene TRBV19 combines with J gene TRBJ2-1, with TRBD2 matching 7 bases. CDR1 and CDR2 (germline): LNHDA, SQIVND (reference sequence). This CDR3 has 16 residues. The ends lost 7 bases at V and 6 bases at J; junction bases unmatched: 15. The CDR3 DNA is TGTGCCAGTACTCCCTGGGCGGGAGAAGGCGTCAATGAGCAGTTCTTC. Translating gives CASTPWAGEGVNEQFF.

V is TRBV30 and J is TRBJ1-3; D perhaps matches TRBD1 (5 bases). This CDR3 has 14 residues. Germline CDR1 GTSNPN, CDR2 SVGIG (reference sequence). V was cut by 3 bases and J by 0 bases, with 9 bases left in between. CDR3 loop: CAWRGPGSGNTIYF. The CDR3 DNA follows: TGTGCCTGGAGGGGACCGGGCTCTGGAAACACCATATATTTT.

The chain is built from TRBV30 and TRBJ2-1, with TRBD2 identical over 13 bases. J was trimmed by 10 bases and V by 2 bases; bases with no gene match: 5. The V gene's germline CDR1 is GTSNPN and CDR2 SVGIG (reference sequence). This CDR3 comprises 14 residues. This chain's CDR3 is CAWSLPGLAGEQFF. CDR3 sequence (DNA): TGTGCCTGGAGTCTACCGGGACTAGCGGGGGAGCAGTTCTTC.

This sequence joins TRBV11-1 and TRBJ2-5, with D unresolved. The CDR3 loop spans 13 amino acids. Between the trimmed V and J ends, which lost 1 base and 2 bases, there was a span of 5 bases. CDR1 and CDR2 (germline): SGHAT, FQDESV (reference sequence). This CDR3 is CASSLVNQETQYF. The CDR3 bases are TGTGCCAGCAGCTTAGTCAATCAAGAGACCCAGTACTTC.

The CDR3, as DNA: TGCGCCAGCGAGACAGGGGGCAACACCGGGGAGCTGTTTTTT. Protein product: CASETGGNTGELFF. The V call is TRBV10-2, the J call TRBJ2-2; 10 bases line up with TRBD1. Germline values: CDR1 WSHSY, CDR2 SAAADI. The J segment lost 2 bases and the V segment lost 8 bases, leaving 2 bases of the junction unmatched. The length of the CDR3 is 14 residues.

The V and J genes are TRBV27 and TRBJ1-1; a weak D match, TRBD1 (6 bases). CDR1 and CDR2 (germline): MNHEY, SMNVEV (reference sequence). The V and J ends lost 9 bases and 4 bases respectively, with 18 bases between them. The CDR3 consists of 14 residues. CDR3: CASGSGTSVTEAFF. CDR3 coding DNA: TGTGCCAGTGGATCCGGGACATCGGTCACTGAAGCTTTCTTT.

The genes are TRBV6-5 and TRBJ2-3; D may correspond to TRBD1 or TRBD2 (5 bases each). CDR1 is MNHEY and CDR2 is SVGAGI in the germline V gene. The CDR3 length is 13 residues. The V end lost 2 bases, the J end lost 5 bases, and 8 bases lay between the germline ends. The CDR3 sequence is CASSYPGRDTQYF. In nucleotides, the CDR3 is TGTGCCAGCAGTTACCCGGGACGAGATACGCAGTATTTT.

The rearrangement joins TRBV4-1 to TRBJ2-5, with D perhaps assigned TRBD1 or TRBD2 (5 bases each). V dropped 0 bases and J dropped 5 bases, with 13 bases sitting between them. The CDR3 loop spans 15 amino acids. Germline loops: CDR1 MGHRA, CDR2 YSYEKL. DNA for the CDR3: TGCGCCAGCAGCCAAGAGCCTAGGGGAGCGGAGACCCAGTACTTC. It yields the protein CASSQEPRGAETQYF.

V usage is TRBV7-6 and J usage is TRBJ2-6; D is ambiguous. The germline V gene encodes CDR1 SGHVS and CDR2 FNYEAQ. Trimming removed 5 bases at V and 0 bases at J, with 14 bases between. The CDR3 covers 17 residues. In nucleotides, the CDR3 is TGTGCCAGCAGCCCCCCGGGCAGACCCTCTGGGGCCAACGTCCTGACTTTC. It encodes CASSPPGRPSGANVLTF.

V usage is TRBV19 and J usage is TRBJ1-4, with a tentative D call TRBD1 (5 bases). Germline V gene lookup returns CDR1 LNHDA and CDR2 SQIVND (reference sequence). This CDR3 is 14 amino acids long. The ends were cut back, 3 bases at V and 3 bases at J, with 8 bases in the middle. The CDR3 DNA follows: TGTGCCAGTAGTATCAGGGAAGCTAATGAAAAACTGTTTTTT. Translated, it gives CASSIREANEKLFF.

The rearrangement uses TRBV27 and TRBJ2-7, with D possibly being TRBD2 (5 bases). This CDR3 has 13 amino acids. Germline loops: CDR1 MNHEY, CDR2 SMNVEV (reference sequence). Trimming pared 6 bases from V and 5 bases from J, leaving 14 bases between. The CDR3 loop is CASRGLEGHEQYF. The CDR3 DNA sequence: TGTGCCAGCAGGGGTTTAGAGGGCCACGAGCAGTACTTC.